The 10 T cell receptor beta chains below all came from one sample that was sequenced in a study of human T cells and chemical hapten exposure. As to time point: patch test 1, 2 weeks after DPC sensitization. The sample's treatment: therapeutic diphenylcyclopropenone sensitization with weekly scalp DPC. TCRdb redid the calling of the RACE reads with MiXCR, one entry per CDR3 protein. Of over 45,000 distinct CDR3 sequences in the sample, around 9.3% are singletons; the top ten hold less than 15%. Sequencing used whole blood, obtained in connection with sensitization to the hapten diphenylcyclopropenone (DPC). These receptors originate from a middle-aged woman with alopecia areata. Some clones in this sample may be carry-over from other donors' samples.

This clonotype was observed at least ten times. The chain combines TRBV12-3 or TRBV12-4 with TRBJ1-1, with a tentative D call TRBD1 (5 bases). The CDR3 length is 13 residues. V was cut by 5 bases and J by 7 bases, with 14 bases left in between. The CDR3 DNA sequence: TGTGCCAGCAGTCCGGGACTGGGTGTTGAAGCTTTCTTT. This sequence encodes CASSPGLGVEAFF.

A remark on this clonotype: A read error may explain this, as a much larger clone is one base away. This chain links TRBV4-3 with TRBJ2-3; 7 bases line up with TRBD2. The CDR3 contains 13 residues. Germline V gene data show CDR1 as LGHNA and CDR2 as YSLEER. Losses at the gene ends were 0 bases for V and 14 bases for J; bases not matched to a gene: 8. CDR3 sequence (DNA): TGCGCCAGCAGCCAAGACCGACTAGCTAGGCGGTATTTT. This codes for CASSQDRLARRYF.

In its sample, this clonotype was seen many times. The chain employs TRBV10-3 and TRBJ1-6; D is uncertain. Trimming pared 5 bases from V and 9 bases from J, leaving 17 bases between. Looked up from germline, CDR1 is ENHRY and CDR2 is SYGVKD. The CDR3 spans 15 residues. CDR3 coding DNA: TGTGCCATCAGTCCCCAACGGGCAGAAGGTTCACCCCTCCACTTT. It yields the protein CAISPQRAEGSPLHF.

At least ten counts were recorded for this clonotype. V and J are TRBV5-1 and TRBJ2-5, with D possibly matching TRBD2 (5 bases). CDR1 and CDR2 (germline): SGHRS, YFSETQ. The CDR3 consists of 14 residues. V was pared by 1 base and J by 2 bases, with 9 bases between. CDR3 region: CASSLRTGQETQYF. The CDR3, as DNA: TGCGCCAGCAGCTTGAGGACGGGGCAAGAGACCCAGTACTTC.

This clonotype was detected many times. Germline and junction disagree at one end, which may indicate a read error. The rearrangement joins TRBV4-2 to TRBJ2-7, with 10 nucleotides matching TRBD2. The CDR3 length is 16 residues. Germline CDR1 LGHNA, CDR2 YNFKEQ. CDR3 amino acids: CASSQESGGASDEQYF. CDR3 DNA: TGTGCCAGCAGCCAAGAGAGCGGGGGGGCCTCCGACGAGCAGTACTTC.

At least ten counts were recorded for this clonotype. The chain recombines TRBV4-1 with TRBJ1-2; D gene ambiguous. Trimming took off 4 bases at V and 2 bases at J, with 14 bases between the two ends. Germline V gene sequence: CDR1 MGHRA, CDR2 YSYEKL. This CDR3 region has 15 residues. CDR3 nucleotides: TGCGCCAGCAGCCTCACAAAGACGGGAAACTATGGCTACACCTTC. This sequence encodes CASSLTKTGNYGYTF.

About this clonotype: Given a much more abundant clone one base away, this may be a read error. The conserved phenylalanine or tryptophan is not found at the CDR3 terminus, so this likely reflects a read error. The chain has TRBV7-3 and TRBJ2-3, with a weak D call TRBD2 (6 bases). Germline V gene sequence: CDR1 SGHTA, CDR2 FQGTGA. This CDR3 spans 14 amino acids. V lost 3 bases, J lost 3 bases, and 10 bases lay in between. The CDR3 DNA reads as TGTGCCAGCAGCTTGACGGGGGTTACAGATACGCAGTATTCT. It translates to CASSLTGVTDTQYS.

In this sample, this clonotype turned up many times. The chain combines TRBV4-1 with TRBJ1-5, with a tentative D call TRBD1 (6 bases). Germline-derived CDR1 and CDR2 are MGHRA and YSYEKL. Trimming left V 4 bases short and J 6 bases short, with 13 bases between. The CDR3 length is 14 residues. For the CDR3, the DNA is TGCGCCAGCAGCCTTTTGGCAGGGGTTCAGCCCCAGCATTTT. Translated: CASSLLAGVQPQHF.

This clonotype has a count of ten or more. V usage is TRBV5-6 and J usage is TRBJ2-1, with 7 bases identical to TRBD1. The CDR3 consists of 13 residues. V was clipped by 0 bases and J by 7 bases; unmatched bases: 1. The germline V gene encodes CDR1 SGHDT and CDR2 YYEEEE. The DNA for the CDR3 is TGTGCCAGCAGCTTGGCCAGGGGGAATGAGCAGTTCTTC. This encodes CASSLARGNEQFF.

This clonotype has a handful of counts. This CDR3 is CASSQDGAGGRAKNIQYF. The CDR3 region has the DNA TGCGCCAGCAGCCAAGATGGGGCGGGTGGCCGAGCCAAAAACATTCAGTACTTC. The chain links TRBV4-3 to TRBJ2-4; D might be TRBD1 or TRBD2, each matching 5 bases. V shed 0 bases and J shed 0 bases, with 15 bases lying between them. The germline CDR1 and CDR2 sequences are LGHNA and YSLEER. The CDR3 spans 18 residues.